This TCR beta chain was sequenced in a study of CD8+CD57+ T cells in acquired aplastic anemia. Study overall: Sorted CD4+ and CD8+ cells yielded roughly 3.4 ug of DNA on average.

V was pared by 6 bases and J by 5 bases, with 15 bases of the junction left unmatched. The CDR3 covers 17 residues. Germline V CDR1 and CDR2: SGHAT, FQDESV (reference sequence). Genomic DNA provided the template from which TCR beta VDJ and CDR3 profiles were obtained. One entry per CDR3 protein results from TCRdb running MiXCR on the reads. The sample holds approximately 180,000 distinct CDR3 sequences, under 50% seen once. Study-wide results and limits: Patients and controls shared 25 to 35 CD8+ CDR3 sequences, which appeared highly expressed in patients and within their immunodominant clones.

Details on this clonotype: As yet, its antigen is unknown.

Sequencing involved patients with CD8+CD57+ cell expansion previously shown by flow cytometry. Patients had undergone no therapy by the time their blood was sampled. This chain connects TRBV11-1 to TRBJ2-5, with 10 bases aligning to TRBD2. This TCR derives from a human donor with aplastic anemia. Sequencing input: sorted CD4+, CD8+, or CD8+CD57+ T cells (not recorded which) from PBMCs. The CDR3 spells CASRGTSGEPRKETQYF. CDR3 nucleotides: TGTGCCAGCAGGGGAACTAGCGGGGAACCCAGAAAGGAGACCCAGTACTTC.